A single sample gave rise to the 8 T cell receptor beta chains below, sequenced in a study of Ad26.COV2.S vaccination and SARS-CoV-2 variants. Libraries were prepared by immunoSEQ multiplex PCR; TCRdb keeps only in-frame clonotypes and omits some of them. Counted here are about 350,000 clones, 75% to 90% occurring once; the ten biggest clones make up approximately 4.5%. This sample's treatment: around 19 received Ad26.COV2.S at low or high dose, single or two shots; roughly five received placebo; per-sample allocation not given. Day 63 following the first vaccine or placebo injection was when the samples were taken. The material sequenced was peripheral blood, taken in a trial of Ad26.COV2.S vaccine versus placebo. These receptors all stem from a person aged 18 to 65 who received the Ad26.COV2.S COVID-19 vaccine or a placebo.

The rearrangement links TRBV11-2 to TRBJ2-3, with unresolved D. Trimming removed 4 bases at V and 2 bases at J, with 13 bases between. The CDR3 is made up of 15 amino acids. CDR1 SGHAT and CDR2 FQNNGV come from the germline V gene. The CDR3 spells CASSSLGGPTDTQYF. The CDR3 nucleotides are TGTGCCAGCAGCTCTCTAGGCGGACCCACAGATACGCAGTATTTT.

A remark on this clone: The CDR3 carries no conserved terminal phenylalanine or tryptophan, so it likely arises from a read error. The V gene is TRBV6-2 or TRBV6-3, the J gene TRBJ1-2; D call uncertain. With 2 bases removed from V and 3 bases from J, the gap between germline ends came to 4 bases. From germline, CDR1 is MNHEY and CDR2 SVGEGT. This CDR3 spans 12 amino acids. The CDR3 DNA reads as TGTGCCAGCAGTTACCCGGACTATGGCTACACCCTC. Translating gives CASSYPDYGYTL.

CDR3 bases: TGCGCCAGCAGCTTGGGGCTCGGCAGGGGGCGGGGTAACACTGAAGCTTTCTTT. Residues: CASSLGLGRGRGNTEAFF. This sequence joins TRBV5-1 and TRBJ1-1, with 8 bases identical to TRBD1. This CDR3 spans 18 amino acids. The trim removed 0 bases at V and 2 bases at J, leaving 12 bases unmatched. CDR1 is SGHRS, CDR2 YFSETQ, per germline.

The rearrangement uses TRBV6-5 and TRBJ1-1; D is ambiguous. V lost 2 bases to trimming and J lost 4 bases, with 14 bases between them. CDR1 and CDR2 (germline): MNHEY, SVGAGI. The CDR3 spans 15 residues. CDR3 sequence reads: CASSYRAGMSTEAFF. Written as DNA, the CDR3 is TGTGCCAGCAGTTACAGGGCAGGTATGTCCACTGAAGCTTTCTTT.

This clone was observed a single time. The chain employs TRBV3-1 (or the pseudogene TRBV3-2) and TRBJ2-7; 8 bases match TRBD1. V shed 6 bases, J shed 3 bases, and the junction held 10 bases outside the gene matches. There are 15 residues in the CDR3. Germline V lookup: CDR1 LGHDT, CDR2 YNNKEL (reference sequence). This CDR3 reads CASSPEEDRDYEQYF. As DNA, the CDR3 is TGTGCCAGCAGTCCTGAAGAGGACAGGGACTACGAGCAGTACTTC.

The chain has TRBV18 and TRBJ2-1; D is perhaps TRBD2 (5 bases). The germline CDR1 and CDR2 sequences are KGHSH and LQKENI. CDR3 length: 14 amino acids. Trimming removed 3 bases from V and 5 bases from J, with 11 bases in between. CDR3 in DNA: TGTGCCAGCTCACCTCCCGGGAACAACAATGAGCAGTTCTTC. Its translation is CASSPPGNNNEQFF.

This clone was seen more than once but under ten times. The chain recombines TRBV7-9 with TRBJ2-7; 11 bases line up with TRBD2. The germline CDR1 and CDR2 sequences are SEHNR and FQNEAQ (reference sequence). After removal of 6 bases from V and 3 bases from J, the junction contained 10 bases not matched to a gene. CDR3 length equals 16 residues. In DNA form, the CDR3 reads TGTGCCAGCAGTTACGGGACTAGCGGTCTCGGCTACGAGCAGTACTTC. Translating gives CASSYGTSGLGYEQYF.

The chain recombines TRBV19 with TRBJ1-5; D gene uncertain. The V end was cut by 6 bases, the J end by 1 base, with 10 bases between. The CDR3 consists of 14 residues. CDR1 and CDR2 (germline): LNHDA, SQIVND (reference sequence). The DNA of the CDR3 is TGTGCCAGTAGATCTGACATCAGCAATCAGCCCCAGCATTTT. Translating gives CASRSDISNQPQHF.